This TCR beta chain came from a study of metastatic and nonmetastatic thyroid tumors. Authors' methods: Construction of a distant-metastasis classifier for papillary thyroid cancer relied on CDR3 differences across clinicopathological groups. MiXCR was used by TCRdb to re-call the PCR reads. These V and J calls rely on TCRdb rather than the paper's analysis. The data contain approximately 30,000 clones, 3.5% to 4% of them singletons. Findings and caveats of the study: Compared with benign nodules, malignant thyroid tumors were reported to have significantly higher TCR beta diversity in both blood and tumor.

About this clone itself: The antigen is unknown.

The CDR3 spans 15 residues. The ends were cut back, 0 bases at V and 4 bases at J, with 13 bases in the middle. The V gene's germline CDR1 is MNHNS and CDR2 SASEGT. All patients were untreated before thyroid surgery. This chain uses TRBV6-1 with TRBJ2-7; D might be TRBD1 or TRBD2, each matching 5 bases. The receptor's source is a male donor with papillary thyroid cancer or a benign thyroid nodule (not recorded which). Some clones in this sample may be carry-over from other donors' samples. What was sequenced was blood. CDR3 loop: CASSEAGTDGYEQYF. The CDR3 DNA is TGTGCCAGCAGTGAAGCCGGGACCGACGGTTACGAGCAGTACTTC.